This is a list of T cell receptor beta chains from one sample in a study of identical twins. TCRdb reanalysed the 5' RACE reads using MiXCR and keeps one entry per CDR3 protein. The table includes more than 600,000 distinct CDR3 sequences, approximately 18% detected once. The sample also formed part of further work on T cells expressing NK-cell markers.

The material sequenced was PBMCs. The receptors derive from a young woman in good health. Each CDR3 is given with its conserved first and last residue. A D gene is named only where the DNA matches it firmly. Size tells how often a clone was seen (once, few, many) or the class of an expanded clone, and some rows leave it out.

CDR3nt: TGTGCCATCAGTGAGGGGGACCCGCCCTACGAGCAGTACTTC; CDR3aa: CAISEGDPPYEQYF; j_gene: TRBJ2-7; abundance: few; v_gene: TRBV10-3; d_gene: .
CDR3nt: TGCAGTGCTACACTAGCGGGAGGGCCGCATGAGCAGTTCTTC; CDR3aa: CSATLAGGPHEQFF; j_gene: TRBJ2-1; abundance: .; v_gene: TRBV20-1; d_gene: TRBD2
CDR3nt: TGTGCCAGCAGTTACGTGAGGGGCAACTACAATGAGCAGTTCTTC; CDR3aa: CASSYVRGNYNEQFF; j_gene: TRBJ2-1; abundance: many; v_gene: TRBV6-5; d_gene: .
CDR3nt: TGTGCCAGCACCTTAAGGAGGACAGGGTCTGGCTACACCTTC; CDR3aa: CASTLRRTGSGYTF; j_gene: TRBJ1-2; abundance: few; v_gene: TRBV12-3/TRBV12-4; d_gene: TRBD1
CDR3nt: TGTGCCAGCAGCTTATTCCGAGAAGAAAAACTGTTTTTT; CDR3aa: CASSLFREEKLFF; j_gene: TRBJ1-4; abundance: few; v_gene: TRBV7-2; d_gene: .
CDR3nt: TGCGCCAGCAGCTCCTTTACTACTAGCGGAATGACGAACACCGGGGAGCTGTTTTTT; CDR3aa: CASSSFTTSGMTNTGELFF; j_gene: TRBJ2-2; abundance: few; v_gene: TRBV5-1; d_gene: TRBD2
CDR3nt: TGTGCCAGCAGTTACGGGCTCCTATACGAGCAGTACTTC; CDR3aa: CASSYGLLYEQYF; j_gene: TRBJ2-7; abundance: many; v_gene: TRBV12-3/TRBV12-4; d_gene: .
CDR3nt: TGCGCCAGCAGCCAAGACGGGGTTCACACCGGGGAGCTGTTTTTT; CDR3aa: CASSQDGVHTGELFF; j_gene: TRBJ2-2; abundance: .; v_gene: TRBV4-3; d_gene: .
CDR3nt: TGTGCCAGCAGCTTCTCCCCTAGCGGGAGTTTGAGATACGAGCAGTACTTC; CDR3aa: CASSFSPSGSLRYEQYF; j_gene: TRBJ2-7; abundance: few; v_gene: TRBV7-2; d_gene: TRBD2
CDR3nt: TGTGCCAGCAGTTTAAAGGGGGGAAACATTCAGTACTTC; CDR3aa: CASSLKGGNIQYF; j_gene: TRBJ2-4; abundance: .; v_gene: TRBV12-3/TRBV12-4; d_gene: .
CDR3nt: TGTGCCAGCAGCCCAGGGACTAGGTACTACAATGAGCAGTTCTTC; CDR3aa: CASSPGTRYYNEQFF; j_gene: TRBJ2-1; abundance: .; v_gene: TRBV11-3; d_gene: TRBD2
CDR3nt: TGCGCCAGCAGCTTGGCGGGATCCATACGCACAGATACGCAGTATTTT; CDR3aa: CASSLAGSIRTDTQYF; j_gene: TRBJ2-3; abundance: .; v_gene: TRBV5-1; d_gene: .
CDR3nt: TGTGCCAGCAGTTTCGGCTGGACAGGGATAAGCGAGCAGTACTTC; CDR3aa: CASSFGWTGISEQYF; j_gene: TRBJ2-7; abundance: many; v_gene: TRBV27; d_gene: TRBD1
CDR3nt: TGTGCCAGCAAGAGGGGGGATTCACCCCTCCACTTT; CDR3aa: CASKRGDSPLHF; j_gene: TRBJ1-6; abundance: .; v_gene: TRBV12-3/TRBV12-4; d_gene: .
CDR3nt: TGCAGCGTTGGACTAGCGCGCGAGACCCAGTACTTC; CDR3aa: CSVGLARETQYF; j_gene: TRBJ2-5; abundance: .; v_gene: TRBV29-1; d_gene: TRBD2
CDR3nt: TGTGCCAGCAGCTTTGGGGGCCTGAACACCGGGGAGCTGTTTTTT; CDR3aa: CASSFGGLNTGELFF; j_gene: TRBJ2-2; abundance: .; v_gene: TRBV7-9; d_gene: .
CDR3nt: TGTGCCACCAAGGGTCAGCCCCAGCATTTT; CDR3aa: CATKGQPQHF; j_gene: TRBJ1-5; abundance: few; v_gene: TRBV6-2/TRBV6-3; d_gene: .
CDR3nt: TGCGCCAGCAGCTACGGACAATGGTGGGGTTCACCCCTCCACTTT; CDR3aa: CASSYGQWWGSPLHF; j_gene: TRBJ1-6; abundance: .; v_gene: TRBV4-3; d_gene: .
CDR3nt: TGTGCCAGCAGCTACCGGCAGGGTGAGCAGTTCTTC; CDR3aa: CASSYRQGEQFF; j_gene: TRBJ2-1; abundance: few; v_gene: TRBV6-2/TRBV6-3; d_gene: .
CDR3nt: TGTGCCAGCAGACTAGCGGGAGGCCACGAGCAGTACTTC; CDR3aa: CASRLAGGHEQYF; j_gene: TRBJ2-7; abundance: many; v_gene: TRBV12-3/TRBV12-4; d_gene: TRBD2
CDR3nt: TGTGCCAGCAGCCCCCACGGGGCCGGAAACACCATATATTTT; CDR3aa: CASSPHGAGNTIYF; j_gene: TRBJ1-3; abundance: few; v_gene: TRBV12-3/TRBV12-4; d_gene: .
CDR3nt: TGTGCCAGCAGCGCGGGCAGACGAAGAACCGGGGAGCTGTTTTTT; CDR3aa: CASSAGRRRTGELFF; j_gene: TRBJ2-2; abundance: few; v_gene: TRBV7-2; d_gene: .
CDR3nt: TGCAGTGCTGCCCCAGTGTTCGGCTCCTACAATGAGCAGTTCTTC; CDR3aa: CSAAPVFGSYNEQFF; j_gene: TRBJ2-1; abundance: few; v_gene: TRBV20-1; d_gene: .
CDR3nt: TGTGCCACCAGCAGAGTCGGGGGCTACCTCTACGAGCAGTACTTC; CDR3aa: CATSRVGGYLYEQYF; j_gene: TRBJ2-7; abundance: .; v_gene: TRBV15; d_gene: .
CDR3nt: TGTGCCAGCGGGTACGGGAGGCGCCCAGATACGCAGTATTTT; CDR3aa: CASGYGRRPDTQYF; j_gene: TRBJ2-3; abundance: .; v_gene: TRBV7-9; d_gene: TRBD2
CDR3nt: TGTGCCAGCACAGGGGGGAAGACCCAGTACTTC; CDR3aa: CASTGGKTQYF; j_gene: TRBJ2-5; abundance: few; v_gene: TRBV6-5; d_gene: .
CDR3nt: TGTGCCTCGACCGGGACTTCTACAGATACGCAGTATTTT; CDR3aa: CASTGTSTDTQYF; j_gene: TRBJ2-3; abundance: .; v_gene: TRBV10-3; d_gene: .
CDR3nt: TGCAGTGCTAGGGGTAGCGGGGGAGGGTTCTTC; CDR3aa: CSARGSGGGFF; j_gene: TRBJ2-1; abundance: .; v_gene: TRBV20-1; d_gene: TRBD2
CDR3nt: TGTGCCAGCAGCTTAGGCGGGACAGAGTATAATTCACCCCTCCACTTT; CDR3aa: CASSLGGTEYNSPLHF; j_gene: TRBJ1-6; abundance: few; v_gene: TRBV7-2; d_gene: TRBD1
CDR3nt: TGCGCCAGCAGCCTAAGACTAGCGGGAGGTCACGAGCAGTACTTC; CDR3aa: CASSLRLAGGHEQYF; j_gene: TRBJ2-7; abundance: few; v_gene: TRBV4-3; d_gene: TRBD2
CDR3nt: TGTGCCAGCAGCTTAGAAGTTTATGGAAACACCATATATTTT; CDR3aa: CASSLEVYGNTIYF; j_gene: TRBJ1-3; abundance: few; v_gene: TRBV7-9; d_gene: .
CDR3nt: TGTGCCAGCAGACAAGGCCAGGGGTTTCAAGAGACCCAGTACTTC; CDR3aa: CASRQGQGFQETQYF; j_gene: TRBJ2-5; abundance: .; v_gene: TRBV12-3/TRBV12-4; d_gene: .
CDR3nt: TGTGCCAGCAGCTTAGGCCCCGGGTTTGGCACTGAAGCTTTCTTT; CDR3aa: CASSLGPGFGTEAFF; j_gene: TRBJ1-1; abundance: few; v_gene: TRBV7-3; d_gene: .
CDR3nt: TGTGCCAGCAGTTTAGCGTATTCCCCTACCGGGACAGGGGCGTACGAGCAGTACTTC; CDR3aa: CASSLAYSPTGTGAYEQYF; j_gene: TRBJ2-7; abundance: .; v_gene: TRBV6-4; d_gene: TRBD1